This T cell receptor (beta chain) was recorded in a study of beta chain features in type 1 diabetes. The germline CDR1 and CDR2 sequences are SGHAT and FQNNGV. V dropped 5 bases and J dropped 8; count of bases not matched to a gene: 14. This CDR3 has 16 residues. Reverse transcribing all isolated RNA meant expressed TCRB transcripts were sequenced. The data were produced by immunoSEQ multiplex PCR, yet TCRdb's version contains in-frame clones alone and is incomplete. Among more than 150,000 clones listed, less than 15% were seen once. This clone appeared a few times. The receptor's source is a woman between 18 and 29 years old in good health. This chain connects TRBV11-2 to TRBJ2-3, with 9 bases aligning to TRBD2. The sequenced sample consisted of central memory CD4+ T cells from blood. CDR3 sequence reads: CASSPAGLAGRGTQYF. Here the CDR3 DNA reads TGTGCCAGCAGCCCCGCGGGGCTAGCGGGGCGGGGTACGCAGTATTTT.